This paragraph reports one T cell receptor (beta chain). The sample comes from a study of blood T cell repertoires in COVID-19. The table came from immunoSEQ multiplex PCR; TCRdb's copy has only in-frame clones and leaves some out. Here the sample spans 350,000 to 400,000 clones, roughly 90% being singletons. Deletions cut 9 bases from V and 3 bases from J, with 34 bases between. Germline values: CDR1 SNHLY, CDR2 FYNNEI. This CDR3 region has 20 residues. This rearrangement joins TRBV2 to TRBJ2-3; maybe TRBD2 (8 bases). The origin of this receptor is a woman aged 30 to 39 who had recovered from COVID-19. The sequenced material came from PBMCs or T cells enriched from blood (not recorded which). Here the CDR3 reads CARKTGSPGLVPGGTDTQYF. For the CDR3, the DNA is TGTGCCAGGAAGACAGGGTCTCCGGGACTAGTACCGGGGGGGACAGATACGCAGTATTTT.